One sample yielded the 2 T cell receptor beta chains listed below, sequenced in a study of control samples from healthy donors and cancer patients. Measured with immunoSEQ multiplex PCR; TCRdb has only the in-frame clones, and not every one. The table shows some 120,000 clones, with around 94% occurring only once. The sample was PBMCs. The receptors here all came from a man aged 80 or over with head and neck cancer.

This clone was recorded only once. CDR3 coding DNA: TGTGCCACCAGCAGTCTAGCGGGAGCTGACTACAATGAGCAGTTCTTC. Protein sequence: CATSSLAGADYNEQFF. This chain joins TRBV15 and TRBJ2-1, with 10 bases identical to TRBD2. Trimming removed 3 bases from V and 3 bases from J; junction bases left unmatched: 5. CDR1 is LNHNV, CDR2 YYDKDF, per germline (reference sequence). CDR3 size: 16 residues.

DNA of the CDR3: TGTGCCATCAGTGATCGCACAGATACGCAGTATTTT. Amino acid sequence: CAISDRTDTQYF. The rearrangement uses TRBV10-3 and TRBJ2-3; no clear D. CDR3 length: 12 amino acids. The germline V gene has CDR1 ENHRY and CDR2 SYGVKD. The germline V and J ends were trimmed by 3 bases and 1 base, with 2 bases remaining between them.